The entry that follows covers one T cell receptor beta chain sequence. As yet, its antigen is unknown. These data originate in a study of T-cell reconstitution after alpha-beta-depleted transplantation in children. Study-level points and caveats: Counts and diversity of T cells one year after transplant came mostly from newly produced T cells. Two months or so post-transplant, alpha-beta T cells reportedly derived from several hundred expanded graft clones. There were some patients whose high TCRbeta diversity at day 60 came from surviving recipient T cells and thymic progenitors.

A TCRbeta library incorporating unique molecular identifiers was prepared. TCRdb processed the PCR reads anew with MiXCR; each CDR3 protein has one entry. The sample lists around 300,000 distinct CDR3 sequences, around 25% occurring once. This CDR3 comprises 16 residues. The trim removed 7 bases at V and 0 bases at J, leaving 11 bases unmatched. The genes are TRBV12-3 or TRBV12-4 and TRBJ1-1, with 7 bases matching TRBD1. This TCR came from a male patient between 10 and 17 years old who had a stem cell transplant for acute lymphoblastic leukemia, so the T cells may come from the graft donor. Sequencing was performed on PBMCs, mostly from graft donor cells, taken 180 days after TCRalphabeta/CD19-depleted stem cell transplant. The CDR3 DNA is TGTGCCAGCACCGACGGACAGGTCCCCATGAACACTGAAGCTTTCTTT. Protein product: CASTDGQVPMNTEAFF.